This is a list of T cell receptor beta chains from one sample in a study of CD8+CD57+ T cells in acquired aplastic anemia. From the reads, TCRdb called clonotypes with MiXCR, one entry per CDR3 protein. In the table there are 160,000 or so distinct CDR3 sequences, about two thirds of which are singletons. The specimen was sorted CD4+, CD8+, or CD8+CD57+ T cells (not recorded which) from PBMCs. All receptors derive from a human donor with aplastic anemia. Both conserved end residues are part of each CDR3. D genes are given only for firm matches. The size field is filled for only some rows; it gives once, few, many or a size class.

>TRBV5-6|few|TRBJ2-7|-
TGTGCCAGCAGCTCCTCTGGTGGGGTCGGGCAGTACTTC
CASSSSGGVGQYF
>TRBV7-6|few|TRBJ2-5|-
TGTGCCAGCAGCCTAACAGTGGGGGAGACCCAGTACTTC
CASSLTVGETQYF
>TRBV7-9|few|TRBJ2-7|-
TGTGCCAGCAGTTTCCGCGACGAGCAGTACTTC
CASSFRDEQYF
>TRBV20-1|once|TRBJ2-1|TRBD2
TGCAGTGTCGCCGCCCAACGAAGCCGGGGGGTGGTCTTC
CSVAAQRSRGVVF
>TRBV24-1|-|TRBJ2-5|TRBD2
TGTGCCACCAGTGACAGCGGAACCTCGGCGGGAGGAGTGGAGACCCAGTACTTC
CATSDSGTSAGGVETQYF
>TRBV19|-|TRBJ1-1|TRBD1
TGTGCCAGTAGTATAGTAAGCTCACAGGGGGTGGGCACTGAAGCTTTCTTT
CASSIVSSQGVGTEAFF
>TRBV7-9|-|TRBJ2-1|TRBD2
TGTGCCAGCAGCTTAGTGGGGGGGGCCTACAATGAGCAGTTCTTC
CASSLVGGAYNEQFF
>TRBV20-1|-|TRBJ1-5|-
TGCAGTGCATACAATCAGCCCCAGCATTTT
CSAYNQPQHF
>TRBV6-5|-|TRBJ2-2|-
TGTGCCAGCAGTTACAATCAAGACCTGAACACCGGGGAGCTGTTTTTT
CASSYNQDLNTGELFF
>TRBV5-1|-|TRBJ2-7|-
TGCGCCAGCAGGGCGGACGTCTCCTACGAGCAGTACTTC
CASRADVSYEQYF
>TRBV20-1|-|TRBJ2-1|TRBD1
TGCAGTGCTCCTAGACAGGGAAACAATGAGCAGTTCTTC
CSAPRQGNNEQFF
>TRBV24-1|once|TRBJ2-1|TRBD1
TGTGCCACCGGACAGGGAGTTGAGCAGTTCTTC
CATGQGVEQFF
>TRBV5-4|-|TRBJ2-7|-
TGTGCCAGCAGCCGGGGGGACAGCCTGGGCGAGCAGTACTTC
CASSRGDSLGEQYF
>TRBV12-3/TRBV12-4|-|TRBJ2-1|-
TGTGCTAGCGACCCTGTCGCAAATGAGCAGTTCTTC
CASDPVANEQFF
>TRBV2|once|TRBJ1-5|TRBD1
TGTGCCAGCAGTGAGGGACAGGGGTACGGGTCCCAGCATTTT
CASSEGQGYGSQHF
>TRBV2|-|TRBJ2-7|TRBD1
TGTGCCAGCAGTTACCCTGCAACCCTGGACAGGGCCTCCTACGAGCAGTACTTC
CASSYPATLDRASYEQYF
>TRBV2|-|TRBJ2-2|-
TGTGCCAGCAGTGAAATAGGGGTTTCCACCGGGGAGCTGTTTTTT
CASSEIGVSTGELFF